This paragraph covers one T cell receptor beta chain sequence. This clone came up once. Its target antigen remains unknown. No much larger clone exists at a distance of one base, and base qualities are not known. This sample was taken from a study of shared clonotypes between healthy human individuals (TCRdb year 2020). Study-wide context: The cohort comprised a couple of women and a few men aged 18 to 49 years. For each donor, CD4 naive and CD4 memory were each run on three plates, CD8 naive on two plates, and CD8 memory on one plate. The study deeply sequenced blood TCR repertoires of roughly five healthy adults to estimate repertoire size and the extent of clonotype sharing between individuals. Libraries were prepared and TCR repertoires were sequenced by different laboratories using diverse techniques, in order to increase sequencing depth and limit assay-specific biases. Each donor's leukapheresis produced roughly between roughly 0.85 and 9.5 billion PBMCs.

General study outcomes and caveats: Compared with non-shared clonotypes, the clonotypes found in all four sorted-subset donors had higher generation probabilities. Pairwise subsampling indicated that sequencing depth was expected to affect the degree of clonotype sharing among donors. Only blood was sampled, and tissue TCR repertoires likely differ from those in blood. The genetic and exposure-history diversity represented was limited by the small number of donors. Estimated clonotype richness was generally larger for naive than for memory subsets. Across several donors, approximately 5% of naive CD4, approximately 3.5% of naive CD8, around 2.5% of memory CD4, and 0.3% to 0.45% of memory CD8 clonotypes were shared. Even with the large sequencing depth, rarefaction of the sorted-subset datasets indicated that sequencing was incomplete.

Donors were healthy HIV-negative adults with no recently reported acute infections or vaccinations. Every donor was a Caucasian adult residing in Nashville, Tennessee, USA. Magnetic negative selection was used to enrich CD4+ T cells, after which naive cells were positively selected on CD45RA and the negative fraction became the memory subset. After blood collection by leukapheresis, PBMCs were isolated using Ficoll-Histopaque density gradient centrifugation and then cryopreserved in the vapor phase of liquid nitrogen. Analytical flow cytometry was used to check the purity and quantity of every magnetically sorted T cell population. Each sorted fraction had its genomic DNA isolated and then quantified by UV absorbance on a Nanodrop 2000c. TCR CDR3 regions were amplified from genomic DNA by multiplex PCR using the deep immunoSEQ assay. Extracted genomic DNA from each cell subset was distributed evenly across all wells of several immunoSEQ 96-well plates, and each plate was treated as a replicate. For sorted subsets, 200 to 250 ng genomic DNA, equal to tens of thousands of T cell genomes, was loaded into each replicate PCR. Purified libraries were quantified with a Qubit 3.0 fluorometer, sized on a Bioanalyzer 2100, and re-quantified with the KAPA Library Quantification kit. Every immunoSEQ 96-well plate was sequenced on a dedicated single-read 150-cycle Illumina NextSeq 550 flow cell. Processing in the source paper ran as follows. Because only junctional sequences without quality scores were contained in the immunoSEQ output, filtering matching that applied to full-length reads could not be performed. Sequences were annotated with PyIR, a Python wrapper for IgBLAST v1.9, and V/J genes and CDR3 were assigned using IMGT germline references. Any read was removed if the V/J assignment was weak (E-value above 1e-6), the CDR3 was missing, or the read contained stop codons, out-of-frame junctions, or ambiguous translated residues. V3J clonotypes were defined as sequences sharing an identical inferred V gene, J gene, and CDR3 amino acid sequence. Percentage overlap between repertoires was computed as shared unique clonotypes divided by the size of the smaller repertoire. Three approaches were used to assess repertoire richness: RTK rarefaction, the Chao1 estimator, and Recon v2.1 estimates of unobserved clonotypes. Generation probabilities for all TCRbeta clonotypes obtained by the gDNA method from a few donors were computed using OLGA. Not all clones reach the TCRdb copy of this immuneACCESS table, which keeps in-frame sequences only. Checked studies attribute under half of the gap to unresolved V genes and leave the rest unexplained. Clone size and V and J calls were adopted from that table, with D and trimming inferred from the DNA. This sample holds more than 2,000,000 clones; approximately 90% were observed only once. The ten most abundant clones make up about 0.13% of the sample.

V and J are truncated by 9 bases and 5 bases respectively, leaving an intervening sequence of 11 bases. Inclusive of the bounding cysteine and phenylalanine, the CDR3 is 13 residues long. The retained sequence is limited to the CDR3, 39 bases, with the frame set at the first base. Per the germline V gene, MNHEY is the CDR1 and SVGAGI is the CDR2. The V and J genes are TRBV6-5 and TRBJ1-6, with the D segment identity uncertain. The sample comprised naive CD4+ T cells sorted from blood. This specimen's cell subset or site label, interpreted: CD45RA+ positively selected. The receptor's source is a man aged 18 to 35 in good health. The DNA reads as follows: TGTGCCAGTGGTGACGGGGATAATTCACCCCTCCACTTT. It translates as CASGDGDNSPLHF.